The following is a TCR beta chain sequence with its context. The sample originates from a study of T cells after yellow fever vaccination. Study summary: When fractions had low cell numbers, they were prepared with SMART-Seq v4 Ultra Low Input.

Germline CDR1 SGHRS, CDR2 YFSETQ. V lost 4 bases and J lost 5; bases outside the gene matches: 9. This CDR3 has 15 amino acids. Making TCR cDNA involved 5'RACE template switching, which added UMIs and a universal primer site. TCRdb re-called the 5' RACE reads with MiXCR, one entry per CDR3 protein. The sample contains some 400,000 distinct CDR3 sequences, 15% to 20% of which appear only once. This TCR derives from a man younger than 30 who received the YFV17D yellow fever vaccine. Sample: PBMCs, taken before the yellow fever booster vaccination. The chain couples TRBV5-1 to TRBJ2-7; 10 bases match TRBD1. CDR3 nucleotides: TGCGCCAGCAGCACCCTCGGACAGGGGGTGGACGAGCAGTACTTC. It codes for CASSTLGQGVDEQYF.